This is a list of T cell receptor beta chains from one sample in a study of blood T cell repertoires in COVID-19. The protocol was immunoSEQ multiplex PCR, while the TCRdb copy is restricted to in-frame clones and leaves out a portion. The sample lists 100,000 to 150,000 clones, over 75% occurring once. The sequenced material came from peripheral blood. The receptors were gathered from a woman in her sixties with acute or convalescent COVID-19. The CDR3 runs from the conserved cysteine through the conserved F or W. A D gene is named only where the DNA matches it firmly. For some rows the clone size is stated as once, few or many, or as a class when expanded; others skip it.

CDR3nt: TGCGCCAGCAGCTTGGAGGTTCTGGAGGATACGCAGTATTTT; CDR3aa: CASSLEVLEDTQYF; abundance: .; j_gene: TRBJ2-3; v_gene: TRBV5-1; d_gene: .
CDR3nt: TGTGCCTGGATTAGACTTTTTGGGGCGAAATTT; CDR3aa: CAWIRLFGAKF; abundance: .; j_gene: TRBJ1-1; v_gene: TRBV30; d_gene: .
CDR3nt: TGCGCCAGCAGTGAGTTCTTCAGGGATAATAACGATTCACCCCTCCACTTT; CDR3aa: CASSEFFRDNNDSPLHF; abundance: .; j_gene: TRBJ1-6; v_gene: TRBV10-1; d_gene: .
CDR3nt: TGTGCCTGGAGTGTACGGACTAGCGGAAGGTATGAGCAGTTCTTC; CDR3aa: CAWSVRTSGRYEQFF; abundance: .; j_gene: TRBJ2-1; v_gene: TRBV30; d_gene: TRBD2
CDR3nt: TGTGCCATCAGTGGTAGATCTAGCACAGATACGCAGTATTTT; CDR3aa: CAISGRSSTDTQYF; abundance: .; j_gene: TRBJ2-3; v_gene: TRBV10-3; d_gene: .
CDR3nt: TGTGCCAGCAGTTTATCTGCTAGCGGGAGTTTACCCTCCAGCTCCTACAATGAGCAGTTCTTC; CDR3aa: CASSLSASGSLPSSSYNEQFF; abundance: .; j_gene: TRBJ2-1; v_gene: TRBV28; d_gene: TRBD2
CDR3nt: TGTGCCAGCAGGGGACAGGGGATTAGCTCCTATAATTCACCCCTCCACTTT; CDR3aa: CASRGQGISSYNSPLHF; abundance: .; j_gene: TRBJ1-6; v_gene: TRBV2; d_gene: TRBD1
CDR3nt: TGTGCCAGCAGTTTGATAGGGGTTCGCTACACCTTC; CDR3aa: CASSLIGVRYTF; abundance: .; j_gene: TRBJ1-2; v_gene: TRBV28; d_gene: .
CDR3nt: TGTGCCAGCAGCGTAGTTCCTAGCCGGAGCTCCTACAATGAGCAGTTCTTC; CDR3aa: CASSVVPSRSSYNEQFF; abundance: .; j_gene: TRBJ2-1; v_gene: TRBV9; d_gene: .
CDR3nt: TGTGCCACCGAAGACAGGGTCACCGGGGAGCTGTTTTTT; CDR3aa: CATEDRVTGELFF; abundance: once; j_gene: TRBJ2-2; v_gene: TRBV24-1; d_gene: TRBD1
CDR3nt: TGTGCCAGCAGCCCCCAGTCTAGCGGGCTCAGGGATACGCAGTATTTT; CDR3aa: CASSPQSSGLRDTQYF; abundance: .; j_gene: TRBJ2-3; v_gene: TRBV9; d_gene: TRBD2
CDR3nt: TGCGCCAGCAGCTTCCCGGGACTAGCGGGAGGATTCTACAATGAGCAGTTCTTC; CDR3aa: CASSFPGLAGGFYNEQFF; abundance: .; j_gene: TRBJ2-1; v_gene: TRBV5-1; d_gene: TRBD2
CDR3nt: TGTGCCAGCAGCTCGGGGGTGAACACTGAAGCTTTCTTT; CDR3aa: CASSSGVNTEAFF; abundance: .; j_gene: TRBJ1-1; v_gene: TRBV11-2; d_gene: .
CDR3nt: TGTGCCAGCAGTTCGGGACAGGGGAGAGAAAAACTGTTTTTT; CDR3aa: CASSSGQGREKLFF; abundance: .; j_gene: TRBJ1-4; v_gene: TRBV28; d_gene: TRBD1
CDR3nt: TGTGCCTGGAGTGGACAGTTAAATTCACCCCTCCACTTT; CDR3aa: CAWSGQLNSPLHF; abundance: .; j_gene: TRBJ1-6; v_gene: TRBV30; d_gene: .
CDR3nt: TGTGCCAGCAGCCAACGGACTAGCGGGAGGGCGCCCTCTGGGGCCAACGTCCTGACTTTC; CDR3aa: CASSQRTSGRAPSGANVLTF; abundance: few; j_gene: TRBJ2-6; v_gene: TRBV3-1/TRBV3-2; d_gene: TRBD2
CDR3nt: TGTGCCAGTAGTACGGGGACAGGGGGCAATGAGCAGTTCTTC; CDR3aa: CASSTGTGGNEQFF; abundance: .; j_gene: TRBJ2-1; v_gene: TRBV19; d_gene: TRBD1
CDR3nt: TGCAGTGCTAGTAAGGGGGTCGGGTCCTACGAGCAGTACTTC; CDR3aa: CSASKGVGSYEQYF; abundance: once; j_gene: TRBJ2-7; v_gene: TRBV20-1; d_gene: .
CDR3nt: TGTGCCAGCACCCCTACAGGGAACACTGAAGCTTTCTTT; CDR3aa: CASTPTGNTEAFF; abundance: .; j_gene: TRBJ1-1; v_gene: TRBV5-4; d_gene: .
CDR3nt: TGTGCCAGCAGCTTAGACGGGGGTTATAACTATGGCTACACCTTC; CDR3aa: CASSLDGGYNYGYTF; abundance: .; j_gene: TRBJ1-2; v_gene: TRBV11-2; d_gene: .
CDR3nt: TGTGCCAGCAGCCCCGGACAGGGGGCGCCTAATGAGCAGTTCTTC; CDR3aa: CASSPGQGAPNEQFF; abundance: .; j_gene: TRBJ2-1; v_gene: TRBV7-2; d_gene: TRBD1
CDR3nt: TGTGCCAGCAGCCACCAGGCCGTGTCGGGAAACACCATATATTTT; CDR3aa: CASSHQAVSGNTIYF; abundance: .; j_gene: TRBJ1-3; v_gene: TRBV3-1/TRBV3-2; d_gene: .
CDR3nt: TGTGCCAGCAGTTTCAAAGGGGCTCGAGGCTACACCTTC; CDR3aa: CASSFKGARGYTF; abundance: once; j_gene: TRBJ1-2; v_gene: TRBV27; d_gene: .
CDR3nt: TGTGCCAGCAGCGTAGCTCAACAGAACACTGAAGCTTTCTTT; CDR3aa: CASSVAQQNTEAFF; abundance: .; j_gene: TRBJ1-1; v_gene: TRBV9; d_gene: .
CDR3nt: TGCAGTGCTAGAACGGGAACTGAAGCTTTCTTT; CDR3aa: CSARTGTEAFF; abundance: .; j_gene: TRBJ1-1; v_gene: TRBV20-1; d_gene: .
CDR3nt: TGCAGCGTTGGCCGGCTCGGACAGGGGATAGGCTACACCTTC; CDR3aa: CSVGRLGQGIGYTF; abundance: once; j_gene: TRBJ1-2; v_gene: TRBV29-1; d_gene: TRBD1
CDR3nt: TGTGCCAGCACCCGGACTAGCGGGAGAAGGTTCAGTAATGAGCAGTTCTTC; CDR3aa: CASTRTSGRRFSNEQFF; abundance: .; j_gene: TRBJ2-1; v_gene: TRBV28; d_gene: TRBD2
CDR3nt: TGTGCCAGCAGCCAATTCCCAGGGAAGGATGAAAAACTGTTTTTT; CDR3aa: CASSQFPGKDEKLFF; abundance: .; j_gene: TRBJ1-4; v_gene: TRBV3-1/TRBV3-2; d_gene: .